The clone carrying this T cell receptor beta chain was seen only once. The antigen remains undetermined. This sample was included in a study of identifying expanded T cells in peripheral blood. General observations from the study: Clone count variance between approximately two-week samples rose with total template count. Technical replicates showed around 1.2 changed clones; roughly two weeks about 16; four weeks 19.

During the collection period, no donor immune events like infections were recorded. The CDR3 has 14 residues. The V gene lost 10 bases and the J gene lost 0 bases, with 13 bases spanning the gap. The V gene's germline CDR1 is MNHEY and CDR2 SMNVEV (reference sequence). Libraries were prepared by immunoSEQ multiplex PCR; TCRdb keeps only in-frame clonotypes and omits some of them. The data show 100,000 to 150,000 clones, around 84% seen once. The chain links TRBV27 to TRBJ1-5, with D hard to call. The TCR was taken from a person aged 18 to 75 in good health. The specimen sequenced was blood. CDR3 protein: CATAIYASNQPQHF. The CDR3 DNA sequence: TGTGCCACGGCAATATACGCTAGCAATCAGCCCCAGCATTTT.